Shown below are 2 T cell receptor beta chains from a single sample sequenced in a study of vaccination effects on CD4 cells after COVID-19. Only in-frame clones appear in the TCRdb table, and some are missing; sequencing was by immunoSEQ multiplex PCR. Of roughly 30,000 clones listed, about 69% were seen once; the top ten hold 25% to 30%. The ViraFEST assay expanded antigen-specific CD4+ T cells with viral peptide pools before sequencing. The culture ran for approximately 10 days, and then CD4+ T cells were isolated. The person had a PCR-confirmed SARS-CoV-2 infection during March to December 2020. These receptors are not linked to any known antigen. The sample was CD4+ T cells from PBMCs cultured with a peptide pool, taken before COVID-19 vaccination. Receptor source: a human donor who had a prior SARS-CoV-2 infection.

The chain is built from TRBV7-2 and TRBJ2-2; D unresolved. The CDR3 covers 14 residues. Per germline, CDR1 SGHTA and CDR2 FQGNSA. The germline V and J ends were trimmed by 1 base and 3 bases, with 6 bases remaining between them. CDR3 sequence (DNA): TGTGCCAGCAGCTTAGTTGACCACACCGGGGAGCTGTTTTTT. The encoded protein is CASSLVDHTGELFF.

The chain combines TRBV4-1 with TRBJ2-1, with 12 nucleotides matching TRBD2. With V trimmed by 2 bases and J by 9 bases, 8 bases remained unmatched. The CDR3 has 16 residues. The germline V gene encodes CDR1 MGHRA and CDR2 YSYEKL. The CDR3 sequence: CASSQNGLAGPGEQFF. CDR3 nucleotides: TGCGCCAGCAGCCAAAATGGACTAGCGGGACCCGGTGAGCAGTTCTTC.